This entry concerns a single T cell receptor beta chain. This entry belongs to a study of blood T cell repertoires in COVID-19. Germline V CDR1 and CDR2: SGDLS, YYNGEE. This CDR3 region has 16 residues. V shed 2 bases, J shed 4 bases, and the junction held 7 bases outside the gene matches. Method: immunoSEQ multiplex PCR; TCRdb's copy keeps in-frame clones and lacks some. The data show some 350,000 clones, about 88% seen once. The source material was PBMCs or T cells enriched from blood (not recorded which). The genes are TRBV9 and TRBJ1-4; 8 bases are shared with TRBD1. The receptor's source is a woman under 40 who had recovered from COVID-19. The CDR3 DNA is TGTGCCAGCAGCGTTGCCCAGGGGGCAGGTAATGAAAAACTGTTTTTT. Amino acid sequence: CASSVAQGAGNEKLFF.